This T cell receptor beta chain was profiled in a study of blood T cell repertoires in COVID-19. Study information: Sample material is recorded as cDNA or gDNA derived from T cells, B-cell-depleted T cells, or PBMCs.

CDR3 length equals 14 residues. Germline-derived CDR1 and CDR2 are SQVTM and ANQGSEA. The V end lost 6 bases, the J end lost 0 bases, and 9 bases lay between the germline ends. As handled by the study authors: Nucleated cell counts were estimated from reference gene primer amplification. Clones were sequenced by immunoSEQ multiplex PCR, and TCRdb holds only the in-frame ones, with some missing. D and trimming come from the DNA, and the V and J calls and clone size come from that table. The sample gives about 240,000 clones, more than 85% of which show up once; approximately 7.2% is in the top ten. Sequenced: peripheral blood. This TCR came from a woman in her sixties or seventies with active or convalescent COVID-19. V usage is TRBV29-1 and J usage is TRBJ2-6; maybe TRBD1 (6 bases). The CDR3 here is CSVGQPSGANVLTF. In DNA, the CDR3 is TGCAGCGTCGGACAGCCCTCTGGGGCCAACGTCCTGACTTTC.